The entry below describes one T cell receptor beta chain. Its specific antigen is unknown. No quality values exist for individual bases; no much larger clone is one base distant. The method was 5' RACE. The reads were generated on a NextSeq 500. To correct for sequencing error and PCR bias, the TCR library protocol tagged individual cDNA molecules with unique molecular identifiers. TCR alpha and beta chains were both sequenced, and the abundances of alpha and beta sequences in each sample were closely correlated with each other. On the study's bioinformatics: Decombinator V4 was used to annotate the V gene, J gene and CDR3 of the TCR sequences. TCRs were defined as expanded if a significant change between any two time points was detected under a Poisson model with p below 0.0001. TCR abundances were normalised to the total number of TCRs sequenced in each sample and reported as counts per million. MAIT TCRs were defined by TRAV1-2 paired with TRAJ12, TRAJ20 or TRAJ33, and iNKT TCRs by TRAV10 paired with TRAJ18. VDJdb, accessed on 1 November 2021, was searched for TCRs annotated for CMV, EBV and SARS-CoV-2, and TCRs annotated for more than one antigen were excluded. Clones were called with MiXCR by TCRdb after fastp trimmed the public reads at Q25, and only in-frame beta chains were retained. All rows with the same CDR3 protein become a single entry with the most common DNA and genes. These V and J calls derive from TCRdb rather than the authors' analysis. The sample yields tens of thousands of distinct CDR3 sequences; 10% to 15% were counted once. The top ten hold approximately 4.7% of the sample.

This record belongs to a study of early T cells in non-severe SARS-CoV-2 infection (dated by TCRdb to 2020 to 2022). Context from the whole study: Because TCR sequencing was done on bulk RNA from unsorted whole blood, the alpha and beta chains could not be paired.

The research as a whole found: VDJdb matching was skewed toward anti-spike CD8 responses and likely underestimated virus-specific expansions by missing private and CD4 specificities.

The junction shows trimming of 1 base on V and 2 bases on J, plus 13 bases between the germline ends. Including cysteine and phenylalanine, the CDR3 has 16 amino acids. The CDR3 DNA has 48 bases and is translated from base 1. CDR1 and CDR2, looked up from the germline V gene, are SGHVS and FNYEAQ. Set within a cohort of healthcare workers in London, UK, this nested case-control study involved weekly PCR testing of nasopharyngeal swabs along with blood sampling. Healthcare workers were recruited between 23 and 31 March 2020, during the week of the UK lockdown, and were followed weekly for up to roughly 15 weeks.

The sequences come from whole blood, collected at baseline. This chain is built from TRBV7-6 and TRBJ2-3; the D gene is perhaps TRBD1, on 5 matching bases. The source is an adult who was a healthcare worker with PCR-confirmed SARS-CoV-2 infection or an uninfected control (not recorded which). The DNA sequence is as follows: TGTGCCAGCAGCTTAGTTGCAGGACAAGCCACAGATACGCAGTATTTT. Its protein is CASSLVAGQATDTQYF.